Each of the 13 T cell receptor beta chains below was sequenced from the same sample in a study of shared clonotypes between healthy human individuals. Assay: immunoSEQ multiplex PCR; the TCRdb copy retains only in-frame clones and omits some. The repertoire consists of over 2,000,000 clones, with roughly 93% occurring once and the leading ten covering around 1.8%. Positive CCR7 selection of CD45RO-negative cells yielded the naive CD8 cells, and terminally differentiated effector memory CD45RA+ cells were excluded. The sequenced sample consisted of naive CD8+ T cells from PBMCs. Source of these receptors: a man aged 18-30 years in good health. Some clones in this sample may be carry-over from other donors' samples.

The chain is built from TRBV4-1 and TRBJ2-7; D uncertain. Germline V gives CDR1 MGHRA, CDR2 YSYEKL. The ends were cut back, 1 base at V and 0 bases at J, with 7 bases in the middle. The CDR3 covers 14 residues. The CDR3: CASSQVQSSYEQYF. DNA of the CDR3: TGCGCCAGCAGCCAAGTCCAGAGCTCCTACGAGCAGTACTTC.

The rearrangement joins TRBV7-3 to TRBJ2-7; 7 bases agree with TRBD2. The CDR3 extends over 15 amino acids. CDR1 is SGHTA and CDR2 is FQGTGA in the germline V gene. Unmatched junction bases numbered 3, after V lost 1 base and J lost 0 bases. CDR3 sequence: CASSLRPSGSYEQYF. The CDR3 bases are TGTGCCAGCAGCTTAAGACCTAGCGGCTCCTACGAGCAGTACTTC.

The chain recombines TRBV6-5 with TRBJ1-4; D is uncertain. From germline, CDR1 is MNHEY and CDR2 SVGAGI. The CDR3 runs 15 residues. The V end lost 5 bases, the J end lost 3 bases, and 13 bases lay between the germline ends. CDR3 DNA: TGTGCCAGCAGTCTTCTTCGGGGTCCTAATGAAAAACTGTTTTTT. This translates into CASSLLRGPNEKLFF.

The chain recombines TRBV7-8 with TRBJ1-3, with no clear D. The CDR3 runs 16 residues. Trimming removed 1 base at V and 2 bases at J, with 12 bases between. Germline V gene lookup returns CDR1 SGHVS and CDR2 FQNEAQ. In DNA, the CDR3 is TGTGCCAGCAGCTTAGGGACGGCACCAGCTGGAAACACCATATATTTT. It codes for CASSLGTAPAGNTIYF. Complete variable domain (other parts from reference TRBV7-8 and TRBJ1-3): GAGVSQSPRYKVAKRGQDVALRCDPISGHVSLFWYQQALGQGPEFLTYFQNEAQLDKSGLPSDRFFAERPEGSVSTLKIQRTQQEDSAVYLCASSLGTAPAGNTIYFGEGSWLTVV.

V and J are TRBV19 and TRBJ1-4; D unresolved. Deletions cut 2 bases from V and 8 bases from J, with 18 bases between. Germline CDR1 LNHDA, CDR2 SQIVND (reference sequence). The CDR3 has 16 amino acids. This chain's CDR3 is CASSIREPRFGEKLFF. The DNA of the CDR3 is TGTGCCAGTAGTATAAGGGAACCACGGTTCGGGGAAAAACTGTTTTTT.

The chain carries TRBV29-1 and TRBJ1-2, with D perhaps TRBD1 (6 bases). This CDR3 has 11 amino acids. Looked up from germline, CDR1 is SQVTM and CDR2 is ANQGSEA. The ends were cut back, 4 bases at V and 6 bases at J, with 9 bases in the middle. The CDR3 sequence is CSVAWGHGYTF. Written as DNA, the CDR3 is TGCAGCGTTGCGTGGGGGCATGGCTACACCTTC.

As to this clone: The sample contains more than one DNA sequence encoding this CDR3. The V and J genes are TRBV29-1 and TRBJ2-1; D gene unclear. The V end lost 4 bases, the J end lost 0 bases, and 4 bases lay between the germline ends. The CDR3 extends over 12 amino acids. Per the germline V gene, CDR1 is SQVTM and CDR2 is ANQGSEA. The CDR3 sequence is CSVVNSYNEQFF. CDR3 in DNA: TGCAGCGTTGTTAACTCCTACAATGAGCAGTTCTTC.

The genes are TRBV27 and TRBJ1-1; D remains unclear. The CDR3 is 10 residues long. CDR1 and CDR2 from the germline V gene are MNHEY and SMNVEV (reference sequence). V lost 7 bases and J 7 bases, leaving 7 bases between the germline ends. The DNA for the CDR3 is TGTGCCAGCATCGGCTATGAAGCTTTCTTT. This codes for CASIGYEAFF.

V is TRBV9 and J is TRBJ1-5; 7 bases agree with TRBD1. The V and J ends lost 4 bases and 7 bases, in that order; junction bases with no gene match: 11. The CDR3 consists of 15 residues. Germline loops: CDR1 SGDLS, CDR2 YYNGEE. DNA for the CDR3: TGTGCCAGCAGCCAGTCAGGGGGAACCGGACAGCCCCAGCATTTT. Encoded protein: CASSQSGGTGQPQHF. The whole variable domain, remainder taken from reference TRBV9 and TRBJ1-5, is DSGVTQTPKHLITATGQRVTLRCSPRSGDLSVYWYQQSLDQGLQFLIQYYNGEERAKGNILERFSAQQFPDLHSELNLSSLELGDSALYFCASSQSGGTGQPQHFGDGTRLSIL.

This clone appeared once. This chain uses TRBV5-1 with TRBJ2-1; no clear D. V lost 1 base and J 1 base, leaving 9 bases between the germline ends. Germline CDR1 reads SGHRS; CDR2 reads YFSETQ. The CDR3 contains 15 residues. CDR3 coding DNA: TGCGCCAGCAGCTTGAGCTCGATTTCCTACAATGAGCAGTTCTTC. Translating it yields CASSLSSISYNEQFF.

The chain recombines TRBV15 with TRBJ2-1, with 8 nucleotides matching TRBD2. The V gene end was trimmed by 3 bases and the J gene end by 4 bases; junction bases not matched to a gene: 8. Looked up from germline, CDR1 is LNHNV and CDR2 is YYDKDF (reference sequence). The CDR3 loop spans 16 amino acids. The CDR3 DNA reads TGTGCCACCAGCAGCCGAGCGGGAGAGGGTTACAATGAGCAGTTCTTC. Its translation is CATSSRAGEGYNEQFF.

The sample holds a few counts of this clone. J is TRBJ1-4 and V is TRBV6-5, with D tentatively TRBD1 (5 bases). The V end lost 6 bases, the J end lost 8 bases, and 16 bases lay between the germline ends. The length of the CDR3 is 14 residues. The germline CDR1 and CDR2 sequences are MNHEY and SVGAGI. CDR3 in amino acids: CASREQEGREKLFF. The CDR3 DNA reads TGTGCCAGCAGAGAACAGGAGGGGCGAGAAAAACTGTTTTTT.

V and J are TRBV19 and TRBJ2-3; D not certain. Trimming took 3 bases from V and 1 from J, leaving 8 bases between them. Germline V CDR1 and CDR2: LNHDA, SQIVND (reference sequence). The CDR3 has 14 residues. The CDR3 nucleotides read TGTGCCAGTAGTATTCGTGACGGCACAGATACGCAGTATTTT. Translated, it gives CASSIRDGTDTQYF.